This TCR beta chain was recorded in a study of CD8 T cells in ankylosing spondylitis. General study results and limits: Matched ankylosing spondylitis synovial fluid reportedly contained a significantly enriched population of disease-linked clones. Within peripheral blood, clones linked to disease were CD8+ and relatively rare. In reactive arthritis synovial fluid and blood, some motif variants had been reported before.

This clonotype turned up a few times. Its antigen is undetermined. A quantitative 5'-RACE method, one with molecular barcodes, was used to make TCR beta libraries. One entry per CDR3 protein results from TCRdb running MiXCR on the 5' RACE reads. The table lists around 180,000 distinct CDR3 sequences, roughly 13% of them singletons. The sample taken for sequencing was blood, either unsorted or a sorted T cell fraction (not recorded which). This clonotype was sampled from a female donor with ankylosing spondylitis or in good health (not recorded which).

Here the CDR3 reads CASSSKWTSGRDEQYF. The CDR3 bases are TGTGCCAGCAGCTCGAAATGGACTAGCGGGAGAGATGAGCAGTACTTC. J is TRBJ2-7 and V is TRBV7-2; 13 bases line up with TRBD2. There are 16 residues in the CDR3. The V segment lost 4 bases and the J segment 7 bases; nucleotides outside the gene matches: 10. Germline assignment: CDR1 SGHTA and CDR2 FQGNSA.